The 5 T cell receptor beta chains given below trace back to one sample, sequenced in a study of human T cells and chemical hapten exposure (dated by TCRdb to the early 2020s). The label giving this sample's time point can be read as: patch test 3, about 24 weeks after DPC sensitization. Reading the label with the study, this specimen's treatment or condition is: therapeutic diphenylcyclopropenone sensitization with weekly scalp DPC. Libraries were prepared through RACE. Sequenced using a NextSeq 500. Through fastp at Q25 and MiXCR, TCRdb rebuilt clones from the public reads, retaining in-frame beta chains. Duplicate CDR3 protein sequences are folded into a single record with the most common DNA and genes. Present in this sample are under 200,000 distinct CDR3 sequences, 28% of which were seen just once. The top ten clonotypes cover around 1.9% of the sample. The input for sequencing was whole blood, taken in connection with sensitization to the hapten diphenylcyclopropenone (DPC). The receptor set was obtained from a woman younger than 35 with alopecia areata. Some clones in this sample may be carry-over from other donors' samples.

This clonotype came up once. V and J are TRBV20-1 and TRBJ1-5; tentative D call: TRBD1 (6 bases). Looked up from germline, CDR1 is DFQATT and CDR2 is SNEGSKA (reference sequence). The CDR3 loop spans 12 amino acids. Trimming cost V 6 bases and J 3 bases, with 9 bases left between them. CDR3 in amino acids: CSAQGNNQPQHF. In nucleotides, the CDR3 is TGCAGTGCGCAGGGGAACAATCAGCCCCAGCATTTT.

This clonotype was observed many times. The rearrangement links TRBV29-1 to TRBJ1-2; 8 bases match TRBD1. The CDR3 runs to 11 residues. From germline, CDR1 is SQVTM and CDR2 ANQGSEA. V trimming: 6 bases; J trimming: 4 bases; junction bases outside the gene matches: 1. CDR3 loop: CSVGQVYGYTF. CDR3 nucleotide sequence: TGCAGCGTGGGACAGGTCTATGGCTACACCTTC. Looking up the rest from reference TRBV29-1 and TRBJ1-2 gives the full variable domain: SAVISQKPSRDICQRGTSLTIQCQVDSQVTMMFWYRQQPGQSLTLIATANQGSEATYESGFVIDKFPISRPNLTFSTLTVSNMSPEDSSIYLCSVGQVYGYTFGSGTRLTVV.

This chain uses TRBV6-5 with TRBJ1-5; maybe TRBD1 (5 bases). Trimming stripped 6 bases from V and 1 base from J, with 7 bases between. Germline V gene data show CDR1 as MNHEY and CDR2 as SVGAGI. The length of the CDR3 is 13 residues. The CDR3 DNA is TGTGCCAGCAGGCGACAGAGCAATCAGCCCCAGCATTTT. Translating it yields CASRRQSNQPQHF.

This chain connects TRBV6-6 to TRBJ2-7; TRBD2 matches 10 bases. The germline V gene has CDR1 MNHNY and CDR2 SVGAGI (reference sequence). Trimming cost V 2 bases and J 0 bases; bases outside gene matches: 1. This CDR3 is built from 15 residues. The CDR3 DNA follows: TGTGCCAGCAGTTACCCTAGCGGGGGCTCCTACGAGCAGTACTTC. It is translated as CASSYPSGGSYEQYF.

The sample holds a few counts of this clonotype. The chain has TRBV4-1 and TRBJ2-2; a weak D match, TRBD2 (6 bases). The CDR3 runs 16 residues. Germline assignment: CDR1 MGHRA and CDR2 YSYEKL. The V end lost 3 bases, the J end lost 3 bases, and 14 bases lay between the germline ends. CDR3 nucleotides: TGCGCCAGCAGCCATCGAGGACTACCCGACACCGGGGAGCTGTTTTTT. It encodes CASSHRGLPDTGELFF.